This T cell receptor (beta chain) comes out of a study of T-cell memory formation after mild COVID-19. Employing constant-segment primers, 5'RACE generated TCR alpha and TCR beta cDNA libraries bearing sample barcodes and UMIs. Each CDR3 protein gets one entry after TCRdb re-called the 5' RACE reads with MiXCR. The sample lists approximately 350,000 distinct CDR3 sequences; over 10% were seen once. Study observations and caveats: Cross-reactive memory appears to have joined, as suggested by some responding clones showing up in pre-infection memory. Second-wave clones reaching peak frequency on day 37 lacked confirmed SARS-CoV-2 specificity. Day 15 to 85 contracting clones showed balanced CD4/CD8; day 15 to 37 expanders favored CD4+.

There are a few counts of this clonotype. As yet, its antigen is unknown. The germline V gene has CDR1 DFQATT and CDR2 SNEGSKA (reference sequence). Trimming pared 1 base from V and 4 bases from J, leaving 7 bases between. This CDR3 has 12 amino acids. Sequenced material: PBMCs or a T cell subset sorted from them (not recorded which). This TCR derives from a man younger than 35 who had mild COVID-19 (a few samples of this study predate the infection). Cell type and time point are not known. This rearrangement joins TRBV20-1 to TRBJ2-5; D call uncertain. The CDR3 spells CSARAGRETQYF. CDR3 nucleotides: TGCAGTGCTAGAGCGGGTCGAGAGACCCAGTACTTC.